This T cell receptor (beta chain) is drawn from a study of T-cell reconstitution after alpha-beta-depleted transplantation in children (dated by TCRdb to between 2015 and 2016). The study in broad terms: Using TCR repertoire profiling, the study quantitatively followed how T-cell immune reconstitution unfolded in children after TCRalphabeta/CD19-depleted allogeneic hematopoietic cell transplantation. The research as a whole found: Over subsequent months, a decline in hyperexpanded clone frequencies was noted, and after one year, T-cell counts and TCRbeta diversity were mostly ascribed to newly produced T cells. In some patients, the high TCRbeta diversity seen at day 60 was put down to recipient T cells and intrathymic progenitors that had survived conditioning. Apparently early alphabetaT-cell count recovery about two months after transplant reportedly relied on only several hundred rapidly expanded clones derived from non-depleted graft cells.

Turning to this clonotype: What this receptor recognizes is not known. No base-level quality is on record; no much larger clone is a single base apart.

The intended sense of this specimen's treatment or condition label: allogeneic hematopoietic cell transplantation with graft depleted of TCRalphabeta T cells and CD19 B cells. The transplant recipients were children given TCRalphabeta/CD19-depleted allogeneic hematopoietic cell grafts. Receptors were amplified or captured by PCR. Reads for this sample came from an Illumina HiSeq 2500. TCR library preparation used molecular barcoding, with unique molecular identifiers applied to normalize quantification of the TCRbeta repertoire. The public reads were reprocessed in TCRdb via fastp at Q25 and MiXCR, keeping in-frame beta chains. Records with the same CDR3 protein are collapsed into one entry carrying the most frequent genes and DNA. The sample table lists hundreds of thousands of distinct CDR3 sequences, roughly 14% of them with a count of one. The ten largest clonotypes hold 0.79% of the sample. The TCR comes from a girl between 2 and 10 years old with congenital amegakaryocytic thrombocytopenia, due to receive a stem cell transplant. Sequenced material: PBMCs, taken before TCRalphabeta/CD19-depleted stem cell transplant.

Here the CDR3 is given as CASSPWVGNTEAFF. The nucleotides read TGTGCCAGCAGCCCATGGGTCGGGAATACTGAAGCTTTCTTT. The rearrangement joined TRBV27 to TRBJ1-1; the D gene cannot be resolved reliably. V loses 6 bases, J loses 5 bases, and the germline ends lie 16 bases apart. Taken from the germline V gene (reference sequence), the CDR1 and CDR2 loops are MNHEY and SMNVEV. The CDR3 runs 14 amino acids, cysteine and phenylalanine included. Just CDR3 DNA is preserved here, 42 bases in frame from base 1.